The 5 T cell receptor beta chains presented below share a single source sample, sequenced in a study of beta chain features in type 1 diabetes. Study results and limitations: TCRB CDR3s were moderately but significantly shorter in Type 1 diabetes patients in all four CD4+ subsets.

All of the isolated RNA was reverse transcribed, so expressed TCRB transcripts were sequenced. Sequencing was performed with immunoSEQ multiplex PCR; in TCRdb, only in-frame clones are kept and a portion is missing. Among some 270,000 clones listed, around 9.9% were seen once. No antigen has been assigned to these receptors. Sample: naive CD4+ T cells from blood. All receptors derive from a young man with type 1 diabetes.

Of note for this clone: Other DNA sequences in this specimen translate into the identical CDR3. The chain recombines TRBV5-1 with TRBJ2-5; D is ambiguous. V gave up 0 bases and J gave up 1 base, with 4 bases separating them. Germline V gene sequence: CDR1 SGHRS, CDR2 YFSETQ. This CDR3 spans 13 amino acids. In DNA, the CDR3 is TGCGCCAGCAGCTTGGACAGCCAAGAGACCCAGTACTTC. This gives the protein CASSLDSQETQYF.

This clone was picked up a small number of times. J is TRBJ2-5 and V is TRBV6-5; maybe TRBD1 (6 bases). Germline loops: CDR1 MNHEY, CDR2 SVGAGI. This CDR3 is 13 amino acids long. V was trimmed by 6 bases and J by 7 bases, leaving 15 bases between them. In DNA form, the CDR3 reads TGTGCCAGCAGCGGGCCAGGGGTTGTGACCCAGTACTTC. Its translation is CASSGPGVVTQYF.

The chain recombines TRBV7-9 with TRBJ2-3; D is unresolved. Germline V lookup: CDR1 SEHNR, CDR2 FQNEAQ (reference sequence). Trimming cost V 7 bases and J 2 bases, with 13 bases left between them. There are 14 residues in the CDR3. The CDR3 bases are TGTGCCAGCAACCTCTACCAGGACACAGATACGCAGTATTTT. It is translated as CASNLYQDTDTQYF. Full variable domain (rest looked up from reference TRBV7-9 and TRBJ2-3): DTGVSQNPRHKITKRGQNVTFRCDPISEHNRLYWYRQTLGQGPEFLTYFQNEAQLEKSRLLSDRFSAERPKGSFSTLEIQRTEQGDSAMYLCASNLYQDTDTQYFGPGTRLTVL.

This clone occurred a few times. V is TRBV18 and J is TRBJ1-5, with D perhaps TRBD1 (6 bases). Germline CDR1 KGHSH, CDR2 LQKENI. V lost 5 bases and J lost 7, with 12 bases in between. CDR3 length: 13 amino acids. The CDR3 here is CASSTGGWQPQHF. The CDR3 DNA reads TGTGCCAGCTCAACGGGGGGCTGGCAGCCCCAGCATTTT.

The rearrangement joins TRBV19 to TRBJ1-5; D unclear. The CDR3 has 14 amino acids. Between the trimmed V and J ends, which lost 1 base and 2 bases, there was a span of 6 bases. Germline-derived CDR1 and CDR2 are LNHDA and SQIVND (reference sequence). CDR3 residues: CASSIGAGNQPQHF. The CDR3 nucleotides are TGTGCCAGTAGTATAGGGGCAGGCAATCAGCCCCAGCATTTT.